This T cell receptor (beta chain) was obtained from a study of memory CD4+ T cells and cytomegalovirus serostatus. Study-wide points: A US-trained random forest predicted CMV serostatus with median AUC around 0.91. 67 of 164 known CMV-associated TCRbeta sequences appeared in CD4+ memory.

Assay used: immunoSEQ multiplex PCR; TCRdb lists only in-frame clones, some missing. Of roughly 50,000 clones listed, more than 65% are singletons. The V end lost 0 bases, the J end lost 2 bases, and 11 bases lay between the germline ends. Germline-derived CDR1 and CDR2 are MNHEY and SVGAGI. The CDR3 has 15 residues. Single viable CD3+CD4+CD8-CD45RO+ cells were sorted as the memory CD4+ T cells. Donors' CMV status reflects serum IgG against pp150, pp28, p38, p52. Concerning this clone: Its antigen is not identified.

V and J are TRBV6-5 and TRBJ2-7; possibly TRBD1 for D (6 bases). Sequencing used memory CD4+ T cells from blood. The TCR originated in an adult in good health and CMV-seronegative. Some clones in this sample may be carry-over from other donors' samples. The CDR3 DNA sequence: TGTGCCAGCAGTTACTCTTCGGGACAACCCTACGAGCAGTACTTC. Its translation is CASSYSSGQPYEQYF.